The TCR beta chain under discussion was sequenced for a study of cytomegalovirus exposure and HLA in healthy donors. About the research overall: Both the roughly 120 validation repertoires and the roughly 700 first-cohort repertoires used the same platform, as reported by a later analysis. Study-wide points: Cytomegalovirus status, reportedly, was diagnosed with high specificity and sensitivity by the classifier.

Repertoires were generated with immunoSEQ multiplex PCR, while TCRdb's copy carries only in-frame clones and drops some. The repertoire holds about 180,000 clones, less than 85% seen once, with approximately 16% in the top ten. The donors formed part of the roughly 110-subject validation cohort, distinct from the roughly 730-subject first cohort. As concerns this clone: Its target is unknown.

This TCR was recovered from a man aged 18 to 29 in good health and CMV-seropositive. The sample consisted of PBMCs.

The CDR3 DNA reads as TGTGCCAGCAGCTACTTTCTTGGACAGGGGAGAGAGGAAACTGAAGCTTTCTTT. Translated, it gives CASSYFLGQGREETEAFF. V is TRBV13 and J is TRBJ1-1, with 9 bases aligning to TRBD1. V shed 4 bases and J 5 bases; nucleotides not matched to a gene: 17. Germline V gene lookup returns CDR1 PRHDT and CDR2 FYEKMQ (reference sequence). This CDR3 is 18 amino acids long.